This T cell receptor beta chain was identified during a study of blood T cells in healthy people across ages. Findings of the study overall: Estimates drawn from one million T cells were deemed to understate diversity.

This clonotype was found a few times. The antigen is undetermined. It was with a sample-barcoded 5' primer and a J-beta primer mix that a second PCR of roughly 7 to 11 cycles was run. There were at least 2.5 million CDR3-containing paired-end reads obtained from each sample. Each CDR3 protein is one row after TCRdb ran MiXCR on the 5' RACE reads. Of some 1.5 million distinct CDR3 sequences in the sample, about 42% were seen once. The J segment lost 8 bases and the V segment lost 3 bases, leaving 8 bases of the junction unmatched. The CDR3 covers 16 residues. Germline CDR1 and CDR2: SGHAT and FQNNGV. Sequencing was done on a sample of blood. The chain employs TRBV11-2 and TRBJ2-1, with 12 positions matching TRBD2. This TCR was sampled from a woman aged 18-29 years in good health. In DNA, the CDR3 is TGTGCCAGCAGCTTGGTACTAGCGGGAGGTAGGGATGAGCAGTTCTTC. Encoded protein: CASSLVLAGGRDEQFF. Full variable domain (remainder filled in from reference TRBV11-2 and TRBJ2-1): EAGVAQSPRYKIIEKRQSVAFWCNPISGHATLYWYQQILGQGPKLLIQFQNNGVVDDSQLPKDRFSAERLKGVDSTLKIQPAKLEDSAVYLCASSLVLAGGRDEQFFGPGTRLTVL.